These T cell receptor beta chains were read from a single sample in a study of prognosis after radiotherapy for stage I lung cancer. TCRdb independently ran MiXCR on the multiplex PCR reads; one entry per CDR3 protein. The sample records around 30,000 distinct CDR3 sequences, less than 35% being singletons. The material was PBMCs, obtained before or after stereotactic body radiation therapy (not recorded which). These receptor sequences come from a donor aged 50 or older with non-small cell lung cancer. The CDR3 runs from the conserved cysteine through the conserved F or W. Fields, in order: J gene, V gene, CDR3 protein.

TRBJ1-5	TRBV19	CASSTDRGRGPNQPQHF
TRBJ1-5	TRBV10-2	CASSMRPGDQPQHF
TRBJ2-1	TRBV5-1	CASSLPGQGSDNEQFF
TRBJ2-4	TRBV30	CAWSRLVGLQYF
TRBJ1-6	TRBV5-4	CASSPDRPLNSPLHF
TRBJ1-1	TRBV30	CAWSPSRLRANTEAFF
TRBJ1-5	TRBV28	CASSGLGGRGQPQHF
TRBJ2-5	TRBV7-6	CASSPGTLETQYF
TRBJ1-2	TRBV18	CASSPSKGGGYTF
TRBJ2-5	TRBV27	CASSLSSGRAGETQYF
TRBJ2-3	TRBV9	CASSAHQEADITQYF
TRBJ2-7	TRBV6-1	CASSGSGLSIEQYF
TRBJ2-7	TRBV6-1	CASSVSRTGLDEQYF
TRBJ1-6	TRBV6-1	CASSRDRNNSPLNF
TRBJ2-1	TRBV30	CAWAGGLFF
TRBJ2-7	TRBV14	CASSQDLYYEQYF